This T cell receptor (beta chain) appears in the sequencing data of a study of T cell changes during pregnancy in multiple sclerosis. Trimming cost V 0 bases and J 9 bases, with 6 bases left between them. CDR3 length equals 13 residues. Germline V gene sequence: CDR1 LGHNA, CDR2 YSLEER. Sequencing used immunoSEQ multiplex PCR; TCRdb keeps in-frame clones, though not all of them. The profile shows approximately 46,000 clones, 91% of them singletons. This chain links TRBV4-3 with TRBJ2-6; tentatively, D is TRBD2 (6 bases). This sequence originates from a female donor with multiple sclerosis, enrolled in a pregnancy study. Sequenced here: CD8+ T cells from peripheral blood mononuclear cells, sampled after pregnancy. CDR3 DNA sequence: TGCGCCAGCAGCCAAGATAGCGGCAACGTCCTGACTTTC. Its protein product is CASSQDSGNVLTF.